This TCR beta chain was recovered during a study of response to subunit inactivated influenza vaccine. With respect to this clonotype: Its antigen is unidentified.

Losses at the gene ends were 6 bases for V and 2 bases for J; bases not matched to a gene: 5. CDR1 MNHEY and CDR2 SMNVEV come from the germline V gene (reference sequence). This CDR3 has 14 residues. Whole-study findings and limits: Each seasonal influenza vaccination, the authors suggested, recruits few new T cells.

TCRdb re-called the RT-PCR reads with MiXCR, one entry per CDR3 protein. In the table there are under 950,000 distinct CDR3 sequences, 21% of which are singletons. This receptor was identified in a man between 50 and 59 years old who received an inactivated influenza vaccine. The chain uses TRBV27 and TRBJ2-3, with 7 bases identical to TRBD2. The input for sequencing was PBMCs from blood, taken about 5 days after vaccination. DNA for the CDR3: TGTGCCAGCAGCCCAGCGGGATACACAGATACGCAGTATTTT. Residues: CASSPAGYTDTQYF.